A single T cell receptor (beta chain) is shown here with its context. Its antigen is not known. Naivety in CD8+ T cells corresponded to a CD45RO-CCR7+CD27+CD95- phenotype. Per germline, CDR1 LGHNA and CDR2 YSLEER. There are 15 residues in the CDR3. This record belongs to a study of CXCR3-negative and CXCR3-positive naive CD8 T cells. Findings and limits, study-wide: TRB CDR3s of CXCR3-positive naive cells were more hydrophobic than those of CXCR3-negative naive cells. Because surface CD5 did not distinguish the naive subsets, TCR strength was inferred from TRB CDR3 properties.

The TRB libraries of cDNA were built by UMI-labeled 5' RACE. TCRdb reanalyzed the 5' RACE reads and collapses them to one entry per CDR3 protein, without DNA. In all, the sample yields about 81,000 distinct CDR3 sequences. What was sequenced was naive CXCR3- CD8+ T cells from blood. The subset: CD45RO-CCR7+CD27+CD95- naive CD8+ T cells lacking CXCR3 (TNR3-). The receptor comes from a human donor in good health. Some clones in this sample may be carry-over from other donors' samples. The genes are TRBV4-3 and TRBJ1-1; checking the TCRdb D call of TRBD1 is not possible without DNA. The CDR3 loop is CASSHGQDGDTEAFF.